The following is a T cell receptor (beta chain) sequence with its context. Germline and junction disagree at one end, which may indicate a read error. The CDR3 sequence is 13 residues long. Germline loops: CDR1 SEHNR, CDR2 FQNEAQ (reference sequence). TCRdb's copy holds only in-frame clones and misses some; the assay was immunoSEQ multiplex PCR. The table shows around 980,000 clones, with around three quarters occurring only once. This specimen belongs to a study of shared clonotypes between healthy human individuals. The J gene is TRBJ1-1, the V gene TRBV7-9, with D possibly TRBD1 on 5 matching bases. The sample taken for sequencing was memory CD4+ T cells from PBMCs. Subset indicated: CD45RA-negative fraction. The TCR was taken from a man between 18 and 29 years old in good health. Some clones in this sample may be carry-over from other donors' samples. CDR3 region: CATQGIRHTEAFF. The CDR3 nucleotides are TGTGCCACCCAGGGAATTAGGCACACCGAAGCTTTCTTT.